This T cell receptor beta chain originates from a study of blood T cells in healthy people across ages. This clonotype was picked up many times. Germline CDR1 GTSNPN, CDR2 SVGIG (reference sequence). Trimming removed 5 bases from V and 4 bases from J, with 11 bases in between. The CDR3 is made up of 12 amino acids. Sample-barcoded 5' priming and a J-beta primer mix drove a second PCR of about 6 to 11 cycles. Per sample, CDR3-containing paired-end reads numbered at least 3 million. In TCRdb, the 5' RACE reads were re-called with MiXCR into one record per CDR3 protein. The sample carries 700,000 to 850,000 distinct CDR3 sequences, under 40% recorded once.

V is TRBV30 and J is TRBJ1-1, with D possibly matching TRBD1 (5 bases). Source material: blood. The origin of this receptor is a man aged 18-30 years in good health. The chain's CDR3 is CAWGAGFTEAFF. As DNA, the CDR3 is TGTGCCTGGGGCGCAGGGTTCACTGAAGCTTTCTTT.